This T cell receptor beta chain is drawn from a study of T cell responses to AZD1222 COVID-19 vaccine. Some clones are missing from TCRdb's copy, which holds only in-frame ones; the method was immunoSEQ multiplex PCR. The sample has under 130,000 clones; roughly 80% are singletons. The source material was peripheral blood, sampled on day 0 of AZD1222 vaccination. This receptor was obtained from an adult in good health.

The CDR3 bases are TGCGCCAGCAGCCCGGGACAGGGGAAGATCGAGACCCAGTACTTC. It specifies CASSPGQGKIETQYF. The chain joins TRBV4-3 to TRBJ2-5; 10 bases map to TRBD1. V gave up 4 bases and J gave up 5 bases; unmatched junction bases: 7. Germline V gene data show CDR1 as LGHNA and CDR2 as YSLEER. This CDR3 is built from 15 residues.